This T cell receptor (beta chain) is from a study of blood T cell repertoires in COVID-19. This CDR3 has 15 amino acids. Germline V lookup: CDR1 SEHNR, CDR2 FQNEAQ (reference sequence). V lost 5 bases and J 6 bases, leaving 16 bases between the germline ends. Assay used: immunoSEQ multiplex PCR; TCRdb lists only in-frame clones, some missing. Of 200,000 to 250,000 clones in the sample, roughly nine tenths were seen once. Sequenced sample: peripheral blood. This receptor was taken from a man aged 55-75 years with acute or convalescent COVID-19. The rearrangement links TRBV7-9 to TRBJ1-4; maybe TRBD1 (5 bases). The CDR3: CASSPVVGEDEKLFF. In DNA, the CDR3 is TGTGCCAGCAGCCCGGTTGTAGGGGAGGATGAAAAACTGTTTTTT.